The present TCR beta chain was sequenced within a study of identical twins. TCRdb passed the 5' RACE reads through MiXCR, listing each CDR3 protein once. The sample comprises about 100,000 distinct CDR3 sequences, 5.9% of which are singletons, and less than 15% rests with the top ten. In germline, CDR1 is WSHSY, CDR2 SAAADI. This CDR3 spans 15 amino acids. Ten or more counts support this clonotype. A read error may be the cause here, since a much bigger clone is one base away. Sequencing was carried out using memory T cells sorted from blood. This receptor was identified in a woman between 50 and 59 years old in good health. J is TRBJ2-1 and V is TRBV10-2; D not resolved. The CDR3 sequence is CANSESMSSYNEQFF. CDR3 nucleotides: TGCGCCAACAGTGAATCAATGAGCTCCTACAATGAGCAGTTCTTC.